A selection of T cell receptor beta chains follows, all from one sample in a study of T cell changes during pregnancy in multiple sclerosis. TCRdb keeps only in-frame clones here, not all; method: immunoSEQ multiplex PCR. Found here are around 55,000 clones, around 94% of them singletons; the top ten hold around 3.5%. The sequencing here drew on CD8+ T cells from peripheral blood mononuclear cells, taken in the third trimester of pregnancy. These receptors all stem from a female donor with multiple sclerosis, enrolled in a pregnancy study. Both conserved end residues are part of each CDR3. The order of the fields is J gene, clone size, V gene, D gene, CDR3 protein, CDR3 DNA. D genes are given only for firm matches. Size tells how often a clone was seen (once, few, many) or the class of an expanded clone, and some rows leave it out.

TRBJ2-5 | . | TRBV27 | TRBD2 | CASSTRLAGMAETQYF | TGTGCCAGCTCGACCAGACTAGCGGGAATGGCGGAGACCCAGTACTTC
TRBJ2-3 | . | TRBV14 | . | CASSQNLAEYTDTQYF | TGTGCCAGCAGCCAAAACTTAGCGGAGTACACAGATACGCAGTATTTT
TRBJ1-1 | few | TRBV10-3 | . | CAIRGQGNTEAFF | TGTGCCATCAGGGGGCAGGGTAACACTGAAGCTTTCTTT
TRBJ2-1 | . | TRBV30 | TRBD2 | CAWRVLAGGPNEQFF | TGTGCCTGGAGGGTACTAGCGGGAGGGCCGAATGAGCAGTTCTTC
TRBJ2-5 | . | TRBV27 | TRBD2 | CASSLKTSGSSETQYF | TGTGCCAGCAGTTTAAAGACTAGCGGGAGTTCAGAGACCCAGTACTTC
TRBJ2-7 | . | TRBV7-2 | TRBD2 | CASSLAAGRLAGGEQYF | TGTGCCAGCAGCTTAGCGGCGGGGAGACTAGCGGGAGGGGAGCAGTACTTC
TRBJ2-3 | few | TRBV9 | TRBD2 | CASSDMTSGRADGTDTQYF | TGTGCCAGCAGCGATATGACTAGCGGGAGGGCCGACGGCACAGATACGCAGTATTTT
TRBJ2-3 | . | TRBV4-1 | . | CASSQEQGLGTDTQYF | TGCGCCAGCAGCCAAGAGCAGGGGCTGGGCACAGATACGCAGTATTTT
TRBJ1-2 | . | TRBV7-6 | . | CASSPEAGLLGGYTF | TGTGCCAGCAGCCCGGAGGCAGGATTACTGGGAGGCTACACCTTC
TRBJ2-7 | . | TRBV27 | . | CASSFGGAPGEQYF | TGTGCCAGCAGTTTTGGTGGGGCCCCGGGTGAGCAGTACTTC
TRBJ2-7 | . | TRBV7-9 | TRBD2 | CASSLGQAGLAELYEQYF | TGTGCCAGCAGCTTAGGGCAAGCCGGACTAGCGGAACTCTACGAGCAGTACTTC
TRBJ1-2 | . | TRBV5-6 | TRBD1 | CASSLDQGAVYGYTF | TGTGCCAGCAGCTTGGATCAGGGGGCCGTCTATGGCTACACCTTC
TRBJ1-5 | . | TRBV19 | . | CASSHTGTNQPQHF | TGTGCCAGTAGCCATACAGGGACCAATCAGCCCCAGCATTTT
TRBJ2-2 | once | TRBV6-4 | . | CASSAGFNTGELFF | TGTGCCAGCAGTGCGGGTTTCAACACCGGGGAGCTGTTTTTT